Shown below are 29 T cell receptor beta chains from a single sample sequenced in a study of shared clonotypes between healthy human individuals. The assay was immunoSEQ multiplex PCR, and TCRdb's table has in-frame clones only and misses some. The sample shows fewer than 1.8 million clones, 98% of them seen only once. Sequenced: naive CD4+ T cells sorted from blood. The sample's subset: CD45RA+ positively selected. These receptors came from a young man in good health.

On this clone: The CDR3 does not end in the conserved phenylalanine or tryptophan, so this is likely a read error. Because the CDR3's place on the DNA is in doubt, the DNA is left out and the CDR3 is given as listed by TCRdb. The J gene is TRBJ1-1, the V gene TRBV19. Germline values: CDR1 LNHDA, CDR2 SQIVND (reference sequence). The CDR3 has 12 residues if both end residues are counted. This chain's CDR3 is CASSSPRPGPEG.

The chain uses TRBV29-1 and TRBJ1-1; D gene ambiguous. The CDR3 has 13 residues. Germline loops: CDR1 SQVTM, CDR2 ANQGSEA. The ends were cut back, 2 bases at V and 1 base at J, with 8 bases in the middle. The CDR3 DNA sequence: TGCAGCGTTGAACGCCAGGAGAACACTGAAGCTTTCTTT. Amino acid sequence: CSVERQENTEAFF.

This clone was seen once. The V gene is TRBV5-4, the J gene TRBJ1-1; 7 bases align to TRBD1. The CDR3 has 13 residues. The junction had 6 bases not matched to a gene; V was cut back by 4 bases and J by 6 bases. Germline CDR1 and CDR2: SGHNT and YYREEE (reference sequence). The DNA of the CDR3 is TGTGCCAGCAGCACGACAGGGTTCTCTGAAGCTTTCTTT. It codes for CASSTTGFSEAFF.

The CDR3 nucleotides are TGTGCCAGTAGTATCTTACGGAGTGAGCAGTTCTTC. Translated: CASSILRSEQFF. The J gene is TRBJ2-1, the V gene TRBV19; D unclear. Trimming shortened V by 3 bases and J by 9 bases, and 9 bases separated the two germline ends. This CDR3 is built from 12 residues. Germline V gene sequence: CDR1 LNHDA, CDR2 SQIVND (reference sequence). The full variable domain, its missing parts supplied by reference TRBV19 and TRBJ2-1, is DGGITQSPKYLFRKEGQNVTLSCEQNLNHDAMYWYRQDPGQGLRLIYYSQIVNDFQKGDIAEGYSVSREKKESFPLTVTSAQKNPTAFYLCASSILRSEQFFGPGTRLTVL.

The rearrangement uses TRBV27 and TRBJ2-7; tentative D call: TRBD2 (7 bases). Germline values: CDR1 MNHEY, CDR2 SMNVEV (reference sequence). Deletions cut 9 bases from V and 2 bases from J, with 14 bases between. This CDR3 is built from 13 residues. The CDR3 DNA sequence: TGTGCCAGTTGGGGGCGGGGGACCTACGAGCAGTACTTC. Translated: CASWGRGTYEQYF.

V and J are TRBV7-4 and TRBJ2-7; D is unresolved. CDR3 length: 12 amino acids. Trimming pared 0 bases from V and 3 bases from J, leaving 3 bases between. Germline V gene data show CDR1 as SGHVT and CDR2 as SQSDAQ. The CDR3 is CASSLANYEQYF. The DNA of the CDR3 is TGTGCCAGCAGCTTAGCAAACTACGAGCAGTACTTC.

The chain uses TRBV7-9 and TRBJ2-5; TRBD2 is a possible D gene (6 bases). V lost 5 bases and J lost 3, with 16 bases in between. The germline CDR1 and CDR2 sequences are SEHNR and FQNEAQ (reference sequence). The CDR3 sequence is 15 residues long. The CDR3 region is CASSQGAVAEETQYF. Here the CDR3 DNA reads TGTGCCAGCAGCCAAGGGGCCGTAGCGGAAGAGACCCAGTACTTC.

The DNA for the CDR3 is TGTGCCAGCAGCTTGTTGGGGGCGGGAGAGACCCAGTACTTC. This codes for CASSLLGAGETQYF. The chain has TRBV5-8 and TRBJ2-5; the D gene is possibly TRBD1 (6 bases). Per germline, CDR1 SGHTS and CDR2 YDEGEE. The CDR3 covers 14 residues. Trimming stripped 1 base from V and 4 bases from J, with 11 bases between.

The genes are TRBV7-3 and TRBJ1-1; D unclear. This CDR3 spans 16 amino acids. V lost 2 bases to trimming and J lost 3 bases, with 16 bases between them. Germline-derived CDR1 and CDR2 are SGHTA and FQGTGA. The CDR3 DNA reads TGTGCCAGCAGCTTACTTCCACTGTCAGCGGACACTGAAGCTTTCTTT. Translation: CASSLLPLSADTEAFF.

This clone was found once. This sequence joins TRBV7-9 and TRBJ1-4, with TRBD1 identical over 7 bases. The V gene end was trimmed by 5 bases and the J gene end by 7 bases; junction bases not matched to a gene: 10. Germline CDR1 is SEHNR and CDR2 is FQNEAQ (reference sequence). CDR3 length equals 15 residues. As DNA, the CDR3 is TGTGCCAGCAGCCCACGACAGGGTTTCGGTGAAAAACTGTTTTTT. As protein: CASSPRQGFGEKLFF.

This clone was detected only once. The rearrangement uses TRBV9 and TRBJ2-1; D may be TRBD1 (6 bases). CDR3 size: 16 residues. The germline gives CDR1 SGDLS, CDR2 YYNGEE. Trimming took 3 bases from V and 5 from J, leaving 18 bases between them. CDR3 in DNA: TGTGCCAGCAGCGGCCCGTTGGGGACACCAAACAATGAGCAGTTCTTC. Translated, it gives CASSGPLGTPNNEQFF.

This chain uses TRBV25-1 with TRBJ2-5; 11 nucleotides line up with TRBD2. The CDR3 totals 17 residues. J lost 4 bases, V lost 3 bases, and 10 bases had no gene match. From germline, CDR1 is MGHDK and CDR2 SYGVNS. The CDR3 loop is CASSDPPFGLAGETQYF. The DNA for the CDR3 is TGTGCCAGCAGTGATCCTCCCTTCGGACTAGCGGGAGAGACCCAGTACTTC.

The V gene is TRBV11-2, the J gene TRBJ2-3; the D gene is possibly TRBD2 (5 bases). The CDR3 totals 14 residues. Trimming cost V 8 bases and J 1 base, with 13 bases left between them. CDR1 is SGHAT, CDR2 FQNNGV, per germline. The CDR3 DNA is TGTGCCAGCGGACCATTGAGGGGCACAGATACGCAGTATTTT. Translation gives CASGPLRGTDTQYF.

The chain is built from TRBV6-5 and TRBJ1-4; D may be TRBD1 (5 bases). CDR1 and CDR2 (germline): MNHEY, SVGAGI. The CDR3 covers 13 residues. V was trimmed by 5 bases and J by 6 bases, leaving 10 bases between them. CDR3 amino acids: CASSRARDEKLFF. As DNA, the CDR3 is TGTGCCAGCAGTCGTGCCAGGGATGAAAAACTGTTTTTT.

This rearrangement joins TRBV19 to TRBJ1-1; 11 bases are a match to TRBD1. In germline, CDR1 is LNHDA, CDR2 SQIVND (reference sequence). The CDR3 extends over 15 amino acids. V lost 6 bases, J lost 4 bases, and 7 bases stayed unmatched. Here the CDR3 reads CASRKWDRGTTEAFF. The CDR3 DNA reads as TGTGCCAGTAGGAAATGGGACAGGGGGACCACTGAAGCTTTCTTT. The whole variable domain, filled in from reference TRBV19 and TRBJ1-1, reads DGGITQSPKYLFRKEGQNVTLSCEQNLNHDAMYWYRQDPGQGLRLIYYSQIVNDFQKGDIAEGYSVSREKKESFPLTVTSAQKNPTAFYLCASRKWDRGTTEAFFGQGTRLTVV.

This sequence joins TRBV18 and TRBJ1-3; no reliable D call. The ends were cut back, 1 base at V and 0 bases at J, with 10 bases in the middle. Germline V gene sequence: CDR1 KGHSH, CDR2 LQKENI. The CDR3 runs 16 residues. CDR3 loop: CASSPLADVSGNTIYF. CDR3 in DNA: TGTGCCAGCTCACCACTCGCTGATGTCTCTGGAAACACCATATATTTT.

This chain's CDR3 is CATSRDEAYRETQYF. DNA of the CDR3: TGTGCCACCAGCAGAGATGAGGCTTACAGGGAGACCCAGTACTTC. The chain links TRBV15 to TRBJ2-5; tentatively, D is TRBD1 (5 bases). The V gene's germline CDR1 is LNHNV and CDR2 YYDKDF (reference sequence). This CDR3 comprises 15 residues. V lost 0 bases and J lost 5, with 13 bases in between.

This clone was detected only once. Different DNA sequences within this sample yield the same CDR3. The chain uses TRBV7-2 and TRBJ1-3, with unresolved D. V lost 1 base and J 0 bases, leaving 7 bases between the germline ends. CDR3 length equals 15 residues. The V gene's germline CDR1 is SGHTA and CDR2 FQGNSA. CDR3 region: CASSLGASSGNTIYF. The CDR3, as DNA: TGTGCCAGCAGCTTAGGAGCGAGCTCTGGAAACACCATATATTTT.

V gene TRBV18 combines with J gene TRBJ2-1; D tentatively reads TRBD1 or TRBD2 (5 bases each). Germline CDR1 and CDR2: KGHSH and LQKENI. Trimming left V 2 bases short and J 8 bases short, with 19 bases between. This CDR3 contains 16 residues. Here the CDR3 reads CASSPLFGGLIDEQFF. As DNA, the CDR3 is TGTGCCAGCTCACCATTATTTGGGGGTTTAATCGATGAGCAGTTCTTC.

V usage is TRBV5-1 and J usage is TRBJ2-7; 7 positions agree with TRBD1. The CDR3 loop spans 14 amino acids. The V segment lost 6 bases and the J segment 2 bases; nucleotides outside the gene matches: 8. Germline values: CDR1 SGHRS, CDR2 YFSETQ. The CDR3 sequence: CASNFRTGTYEQYF. The CDR3 DNA is TGCGCCAGCAACTTCAGGACAGGAACCTACGAGCAGTACTTC.

The V call is TRBV5-1, the J call TRBJ2-5; D might be TRBD1 or TRBD2, each matching 6 bases. This CDR3 spans 14 amino acids. CDR1 and CDR2 (germline): SGHRS, YFSETQ. V was trimmed by 1 base and J by 3 bases, leaving 10 bases between them. CDR3 residues: CASSLRRGEETQYF. CDR3 nucleotide sequence: TGCGCCAGCAGCTTGCGAAGGGGGGAAGAGACCCAGTACTTC.

V gene TRBV5-4 combines with J gene TRBJ2-3; possibly TRBD1 for D (6 bases). The CDR3 is made up of 13 amino acids. V was trimmed by 4 bases and J by 5 bases, leaving 11 bases between them. CDR1 and CDR2 from the germline V gene are SGHNT and YYREEE (reference sequence). In nucleotides, the CDR3 is TGTGCCAGCAGCAACCGCAGGGGAGATACGCAGTATTTT. Translated, it gives CASSNRRGDTQYF.

The rearrangement joins TRBV5-6 to TRBJ2-7; D possibly corresponds to TRBD1 (5 bases). CDR1 is SGHDT and CDR2 is YYEEEE in the germline V gene. This CDR3 contains 16 residues. V was pared by 0 bases and J by 6 bases, with 19 bases between. For the CDR3, the DNA is TGTGCCAGCAGCTTGGATGGTGGTAGGGGAAGCTCCGAGCAGTACTTC. Amino acid sequence: CASSLDGGRGSSEQYF.

The rearrangement joins TRBV28 to TRBJ2-2; TRBD2 aligns across 9 bases. This CDR3 contains 16 residues. Germline V gives CDR1 MDHEN, CDR2 SYDVKM. With V trimmed by 1 base and J by 1 base, 1 base remained unmatched. Here the CDR3 DNA reads TGTGCCAGCAGTTTATCACTAGCGGGGAACACCGGGGAGCTGTTTTTT. Translating it yields CASSLSLAGNTGELFF.

J is TRBJ2-7 and V is TRBV2; 8 bases are shared with TRBD2. The CDR3 length is 15 residues. Germline lookup yields CDR1 SNHLY and CDR2 FYNNEI. Trimming at V came to 1 base and at J to 3 bases, leaving 5 bases not matched to a gene. DNA for the CDR3: TGTGCCAGCAGTGAAGGAGGTAGCGGGAACTACGAGCAGTACTTC. It is translated as CASSEGGSGNYEQYF.

This clone was seen a single time. This rearrangement joins TRBV2 to TRBJ1-5; D is uncertain. Trimming removed 9 bases from V and 2 bases from J, with 14 bases in between. The CDR3 length is 14 residues. Germline CDR1 and CDR2: SNHLY and FYNNEI. The DNA of the CDR3 is TGTGCCAGTCAAGAGACCGCCCGCAATCAGCCCCAGCATTTT. Translating it yields CASQETARNQPQHF.

V is TRBV18 and J is TRBJ2-4; 7 nucleotides align to TRBD2. The length of the CDR3 is 18 residues. CDR1 KGHSH and CDR2 LQKENI come from the germline V gene. Trimming at V came to 4 bases and at J to 6 bases, leaving 18 bases not matched to a gene. The CDR3 DNA reads as TGTGCCAGCTCACTATCAAACCCGAGCGGGATTTCGGGAAACATTCAGTACTTC. Translated: CASSLSNPSGISGNIQYF.

This clone was picked up one time. The same CDR3 can be traced to other DNA sequences in this sample. The genes are TRBV5-1 and TRBJ1-2, with 10 bases matching TRBD1. J gave up 7 bases and V 5 bases, and 2 bases lay outside the gene matches. The CDR3 runs 12 residues. Germline V gives CDR1 SGHRS, CDR2 YFSETQ. In DNA, the CDR3 is TGCGCCAGCAGTGGGACAGGGGCTGGCTACACCTTC. It encodes CASSGTGAGYTF.

The chain links TRBV18 to TRBJ1-4; the D gene is possibly TRBD1 (6 bases). CDR1 is KGHSH, CDR2 LQKENI, per germline. The CDR3 is made up of 13 amino acids. V was pared by 0 bases and J by 8 bases, with 7 bases between. The CDR3 reads CASSPPQGEKLFF. The CDR3 region has the DNA TGTGCCAGCTCACCACCCCAGGGGGAAAAACTGTTTTTT.